This TCR beta chain was sequenced during a study of control samples from healthy donors and cancer patients. CDR3 length: 15 residues. The V end lost 0 bases, the J end lost 0 bases, and 7 bases lay between the germline ends. Germline-derived CDR1 and CDR2 are LGHDT and YNNKEL (reference sequence). The assay was immunoSEQ multiplex PCR, and TCRdb's table has in-frame clones only and misses some. The sample lists 100,000 to 150,000 clones, 85% to 95% occurring once. A single count supports this clone. The sample taken for sequencing was PBMCs. The TCR originated in an elderly man with head and neck cancer. The gene calls are TRBV3-1 (or the pseudogene TRBV3-2) and TRBJ2-3, with TRBD2 as a possible D gene (6 bases). The CDR3 sequence: CASSQERESTDTQYF. In nucleotides, the CDR3 is TGTGCCAGCAGCCAAGAACGGGAGAGCACAGATACGCAGTATTTT.